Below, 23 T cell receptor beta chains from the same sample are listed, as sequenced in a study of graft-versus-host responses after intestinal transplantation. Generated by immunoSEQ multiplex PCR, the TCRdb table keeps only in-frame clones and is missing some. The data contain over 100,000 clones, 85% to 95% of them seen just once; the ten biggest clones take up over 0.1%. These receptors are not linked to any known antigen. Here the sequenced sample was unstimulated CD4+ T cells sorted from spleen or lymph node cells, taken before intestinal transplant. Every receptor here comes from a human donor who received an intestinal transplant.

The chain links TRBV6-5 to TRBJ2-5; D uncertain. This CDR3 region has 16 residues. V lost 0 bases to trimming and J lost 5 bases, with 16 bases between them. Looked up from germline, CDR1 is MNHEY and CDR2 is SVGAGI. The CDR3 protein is CASSYSVGFSWETQYF. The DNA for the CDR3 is TGTGCCAGCAGTTACTCTGTCGGGTTCAGCTGGGAGACCCAGTACTTC.

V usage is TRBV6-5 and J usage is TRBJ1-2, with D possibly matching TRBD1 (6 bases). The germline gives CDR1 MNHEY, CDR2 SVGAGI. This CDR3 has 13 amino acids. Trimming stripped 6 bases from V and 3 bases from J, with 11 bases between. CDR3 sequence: CASRYTGYYGYTF. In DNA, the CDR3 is TGTGCCAGCAGATATACAGGGTACTATGGCTACACCTTC.

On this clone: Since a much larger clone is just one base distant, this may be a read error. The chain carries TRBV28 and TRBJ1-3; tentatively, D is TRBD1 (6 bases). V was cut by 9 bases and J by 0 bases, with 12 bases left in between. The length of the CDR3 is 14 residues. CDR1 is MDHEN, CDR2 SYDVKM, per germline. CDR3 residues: CASTTGSSGNTIYF. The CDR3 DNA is TGTGCCAGTACTACAGGGAGCTCTGGAAACACCATATATTTT. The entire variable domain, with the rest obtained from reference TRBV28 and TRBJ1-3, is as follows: DVKVTQSSRYLVKRTGEKVFLECVQDMDHENMFWYRQDPGLGLRLIYFSYDVKMKEKGDIPEGYSVSREKKERFSLILESASTNQTSMYLCASTTGSSGNTIYFGEGSWLTVV.

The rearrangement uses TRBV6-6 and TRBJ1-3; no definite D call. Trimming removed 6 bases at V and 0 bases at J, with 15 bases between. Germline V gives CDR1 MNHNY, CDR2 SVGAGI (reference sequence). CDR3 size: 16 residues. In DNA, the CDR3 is TGTGCCAGCAGACTCAGATCGGACGGCTCTGGAAACACCATATATTTT. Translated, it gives CASRLRSDGSGNTIYF.

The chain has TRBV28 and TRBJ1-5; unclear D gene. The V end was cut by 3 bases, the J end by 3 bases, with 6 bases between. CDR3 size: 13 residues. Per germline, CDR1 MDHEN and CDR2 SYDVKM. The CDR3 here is CASSFGYNQPQHF. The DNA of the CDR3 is TGTGCCAGCAGTTTCGGTTACAATCAGCCCCAGCATTTT.

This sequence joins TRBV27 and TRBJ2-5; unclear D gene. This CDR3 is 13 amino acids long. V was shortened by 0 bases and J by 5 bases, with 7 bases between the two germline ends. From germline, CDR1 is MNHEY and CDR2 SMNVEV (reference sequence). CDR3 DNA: TGTGCCAGCAGTTTATCGAGGCTGGAGACCCAGTACTTC. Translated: CASSLSRLETQYF.

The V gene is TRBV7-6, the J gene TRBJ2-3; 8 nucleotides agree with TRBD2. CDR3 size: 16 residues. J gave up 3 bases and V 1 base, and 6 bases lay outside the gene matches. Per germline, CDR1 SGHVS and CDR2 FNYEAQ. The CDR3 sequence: CASSLGAGVLTDTQYF. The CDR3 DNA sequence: TGTGCCAGCAGCTTAGGAGCGGGAGTTTTGACAGATACGCAGTATTTT.

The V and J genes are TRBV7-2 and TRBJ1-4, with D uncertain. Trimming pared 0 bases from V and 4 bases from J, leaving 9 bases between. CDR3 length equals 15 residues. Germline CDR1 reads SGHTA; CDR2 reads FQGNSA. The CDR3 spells CASSLARQLNEKLFF. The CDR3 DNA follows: TGTGCCAGCAGCTTAGCGCGGCAGCTTAATGAAAAACTGTTTTTT.

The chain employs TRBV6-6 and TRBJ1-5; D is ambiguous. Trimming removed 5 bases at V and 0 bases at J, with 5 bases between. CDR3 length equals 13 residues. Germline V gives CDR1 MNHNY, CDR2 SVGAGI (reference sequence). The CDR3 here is CASSGLSNQPQHF. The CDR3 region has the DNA TGTGCCAGCAGTGGCCTTAGCAATCAGCCCCAGCATTTT.

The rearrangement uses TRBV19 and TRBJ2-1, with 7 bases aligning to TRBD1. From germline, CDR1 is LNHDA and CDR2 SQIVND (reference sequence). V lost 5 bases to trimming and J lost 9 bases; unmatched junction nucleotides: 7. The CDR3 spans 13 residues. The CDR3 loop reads CASSAPDRSEQFF. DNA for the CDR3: TGTGCCAGTAGTGCCCCGGACAGGAGTGAGCAGTTCTTC.

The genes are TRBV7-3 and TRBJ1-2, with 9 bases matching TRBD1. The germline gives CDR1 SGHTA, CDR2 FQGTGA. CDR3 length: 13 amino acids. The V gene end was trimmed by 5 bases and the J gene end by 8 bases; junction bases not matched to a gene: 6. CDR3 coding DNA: TGTGCCAGCAGCCCACAGGGGGCTGAGGGCTACACCTTC. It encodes CASSPQGAEGYTF.

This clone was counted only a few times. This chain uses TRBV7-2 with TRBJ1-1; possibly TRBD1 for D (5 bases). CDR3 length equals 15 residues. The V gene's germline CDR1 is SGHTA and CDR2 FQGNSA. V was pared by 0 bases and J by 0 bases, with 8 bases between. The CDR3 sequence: CASSLAGQVNTEAFF. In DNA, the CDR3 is TGTGCCAGCAGCTTAGCGGGGCAGGTGAACACTGAAGCTTTCTTT.

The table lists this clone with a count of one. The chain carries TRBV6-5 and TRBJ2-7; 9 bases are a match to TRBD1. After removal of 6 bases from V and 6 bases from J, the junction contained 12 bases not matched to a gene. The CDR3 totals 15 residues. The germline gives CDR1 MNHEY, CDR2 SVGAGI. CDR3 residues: CASRGSRDRVLEQYF. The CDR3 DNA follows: TGTGCCAGCAGGGGAAGCCGGGACAGGGTTCTCGAGCAGTACTTC.

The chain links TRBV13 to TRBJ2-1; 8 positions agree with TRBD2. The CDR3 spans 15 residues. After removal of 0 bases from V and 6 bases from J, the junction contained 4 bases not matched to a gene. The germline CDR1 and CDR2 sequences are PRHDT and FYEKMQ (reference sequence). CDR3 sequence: CASSLGPGGRNEQFF. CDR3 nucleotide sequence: TGTGCCAGCAGCTTAGGACCGGGAGGGCGCAATGAGCAGTTCTTC.

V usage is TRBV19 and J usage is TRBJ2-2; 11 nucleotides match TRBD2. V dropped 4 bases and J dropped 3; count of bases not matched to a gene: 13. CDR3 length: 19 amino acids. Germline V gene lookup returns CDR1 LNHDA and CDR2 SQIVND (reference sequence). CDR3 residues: CASSRLGTSGTGYTGELFF. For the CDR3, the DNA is TGTGCCAGTAGTAGGCTCGGGACTAGCGGCACGGGATACACCGGGGAGCTGTTTTTT.

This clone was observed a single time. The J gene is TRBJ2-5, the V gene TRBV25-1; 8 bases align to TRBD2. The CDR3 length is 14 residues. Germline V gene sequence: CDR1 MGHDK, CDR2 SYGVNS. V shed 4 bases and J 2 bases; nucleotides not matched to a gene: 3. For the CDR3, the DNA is TGTGCCAGCAGTGTTCAGCGGGGGCAAGAGACCCAGTACTTC. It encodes CASSVQRGQETQYF.

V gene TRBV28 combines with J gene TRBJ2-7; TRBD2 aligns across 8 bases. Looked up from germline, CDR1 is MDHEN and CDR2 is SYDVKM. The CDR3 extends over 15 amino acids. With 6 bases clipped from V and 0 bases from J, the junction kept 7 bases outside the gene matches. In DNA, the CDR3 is TGTGCCAGCAGCTCCGGGGGGGGAGGCTCCTACGAGCAGTACTTC. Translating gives CASSSGGGGSYEQYF.

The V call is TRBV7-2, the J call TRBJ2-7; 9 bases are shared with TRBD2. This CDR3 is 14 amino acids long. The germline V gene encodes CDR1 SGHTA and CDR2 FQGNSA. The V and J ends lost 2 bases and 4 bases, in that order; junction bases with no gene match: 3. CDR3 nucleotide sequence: TGTGCCAGCAGCTTACAGCGGGGGGTGTACGAGCAGTACTTC. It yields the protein CASSLQRGVYEQYF.

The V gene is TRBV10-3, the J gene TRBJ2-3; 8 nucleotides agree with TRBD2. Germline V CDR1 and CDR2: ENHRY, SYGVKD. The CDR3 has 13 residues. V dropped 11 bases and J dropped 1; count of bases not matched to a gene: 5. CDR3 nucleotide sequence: TGTGCCGTTAGCGGGGCCGGCACAGATACGCAGTATTTT. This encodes CAVSGAGTDTQYF.

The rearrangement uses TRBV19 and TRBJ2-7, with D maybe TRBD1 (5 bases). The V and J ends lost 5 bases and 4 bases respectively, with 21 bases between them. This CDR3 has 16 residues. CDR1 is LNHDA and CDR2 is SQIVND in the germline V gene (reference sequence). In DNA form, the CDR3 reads TGTGCCAGTAGTCTCTCGGGCCCAGGGTATGGATACGAGCAGTACTTC. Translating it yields CASSLSGPGYGYEQYF.

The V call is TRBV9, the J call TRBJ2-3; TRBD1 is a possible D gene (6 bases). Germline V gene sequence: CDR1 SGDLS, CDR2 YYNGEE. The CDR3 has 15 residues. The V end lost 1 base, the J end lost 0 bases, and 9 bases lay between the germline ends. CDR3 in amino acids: CASSVSGHSTDTQYF. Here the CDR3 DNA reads TGTGCCAGCAGCGTATCGGGACACAGCACAGATACGCAGTATTTT.

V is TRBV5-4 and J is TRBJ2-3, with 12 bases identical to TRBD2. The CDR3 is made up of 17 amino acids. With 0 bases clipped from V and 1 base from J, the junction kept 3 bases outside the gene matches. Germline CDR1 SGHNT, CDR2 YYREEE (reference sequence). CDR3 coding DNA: TGTGCCAGCAGCTTGGTCCGACTAGCGGGAGGCACAGATACGCAGTATTTT. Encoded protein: CASSLVRLAGGTDTQYF.

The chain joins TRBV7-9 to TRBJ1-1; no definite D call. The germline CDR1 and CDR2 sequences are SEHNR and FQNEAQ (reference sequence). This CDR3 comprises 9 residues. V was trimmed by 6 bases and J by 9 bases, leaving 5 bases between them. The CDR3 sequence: CASRDKAFF. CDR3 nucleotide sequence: TGTGCCAGCAGGGATAAAGCTTTCTTT.